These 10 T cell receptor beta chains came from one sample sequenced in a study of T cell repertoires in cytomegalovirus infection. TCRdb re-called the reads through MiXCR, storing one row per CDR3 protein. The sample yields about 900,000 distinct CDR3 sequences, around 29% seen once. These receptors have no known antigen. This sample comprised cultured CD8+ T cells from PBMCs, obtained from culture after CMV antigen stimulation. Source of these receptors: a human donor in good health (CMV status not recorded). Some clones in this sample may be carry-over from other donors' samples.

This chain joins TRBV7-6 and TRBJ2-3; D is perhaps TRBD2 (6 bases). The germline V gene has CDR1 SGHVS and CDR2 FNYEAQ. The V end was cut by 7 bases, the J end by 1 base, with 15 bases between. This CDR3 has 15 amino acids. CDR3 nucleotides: TGTGCCAGCACCCTTGAATGGGGGGGCACAGATACGCAGTATTTT. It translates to CASTLEWGGTDTQYF.

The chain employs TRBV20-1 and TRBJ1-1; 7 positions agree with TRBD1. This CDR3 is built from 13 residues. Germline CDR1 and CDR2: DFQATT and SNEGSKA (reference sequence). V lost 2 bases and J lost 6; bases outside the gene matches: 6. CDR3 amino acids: CSARWQGDPEAFF. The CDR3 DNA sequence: TGCAGTGCTAGATGGCAGGGGGACCCTGAAGCTTTCTTT.

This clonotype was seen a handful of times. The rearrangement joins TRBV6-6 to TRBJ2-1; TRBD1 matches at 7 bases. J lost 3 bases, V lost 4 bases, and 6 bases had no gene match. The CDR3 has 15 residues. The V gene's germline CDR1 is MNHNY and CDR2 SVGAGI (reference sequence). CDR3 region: CASSSRDSYYNEQFF. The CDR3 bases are TGTGCCAGCAGTTCCCGGGACAGCTACTACAATGAGCAGTTCTTC.

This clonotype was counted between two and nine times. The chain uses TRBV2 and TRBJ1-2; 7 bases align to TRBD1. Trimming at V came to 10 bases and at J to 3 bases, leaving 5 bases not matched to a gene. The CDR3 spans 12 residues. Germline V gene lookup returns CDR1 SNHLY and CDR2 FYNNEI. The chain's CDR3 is CATQGGDYGYTF. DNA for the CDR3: TGTGCCACCCAGGGGGGGGACTATGGCTACACCTTC.

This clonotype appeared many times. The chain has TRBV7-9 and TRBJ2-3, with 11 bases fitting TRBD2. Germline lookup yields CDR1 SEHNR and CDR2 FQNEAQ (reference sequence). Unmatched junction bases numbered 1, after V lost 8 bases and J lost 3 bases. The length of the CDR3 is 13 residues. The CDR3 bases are TGTGCCAGCCGACTAGCGGGGACAGATACGCAGTATTTT. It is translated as CASRLAGTDTQYF.

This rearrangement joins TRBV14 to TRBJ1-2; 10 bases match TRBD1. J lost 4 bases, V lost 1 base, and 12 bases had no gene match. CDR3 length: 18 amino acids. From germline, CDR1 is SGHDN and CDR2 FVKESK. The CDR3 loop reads CASSQGVRTGGIGYGYTF. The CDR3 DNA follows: TGTGCCAGCAGCCAAGGAGTGAGGACAGGGGGTATCGGCTATGGCTACACCTTC.

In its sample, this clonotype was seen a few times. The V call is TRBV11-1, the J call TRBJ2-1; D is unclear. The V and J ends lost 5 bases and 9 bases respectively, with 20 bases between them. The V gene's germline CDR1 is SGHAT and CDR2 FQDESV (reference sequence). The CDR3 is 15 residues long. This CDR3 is CASSPSSGYGVEQFF. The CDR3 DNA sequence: TGTGCCAGCAGCCCGTCGTCCGGTTATGGAGTTGAGCAGTTCTTC. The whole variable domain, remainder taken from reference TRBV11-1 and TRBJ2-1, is EAEVAQSPRYKITEKSQAVAFWCDPISGHATLYWYRQILGQGPELLVQFQDESVVDDSQLPKDRFSAERLKGVDSTLKIQPAELGDSAMYLCASSPSSGYGVEQFFGPGTRLTVL.

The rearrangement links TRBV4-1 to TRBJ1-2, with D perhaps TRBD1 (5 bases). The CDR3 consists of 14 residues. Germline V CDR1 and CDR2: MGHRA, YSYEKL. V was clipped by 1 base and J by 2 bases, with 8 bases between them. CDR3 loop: CASSQVGHNYGYTF. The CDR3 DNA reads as TGCGCCAGCAGCCAAGTCGGACACAACTATGGCTACACCTTC.

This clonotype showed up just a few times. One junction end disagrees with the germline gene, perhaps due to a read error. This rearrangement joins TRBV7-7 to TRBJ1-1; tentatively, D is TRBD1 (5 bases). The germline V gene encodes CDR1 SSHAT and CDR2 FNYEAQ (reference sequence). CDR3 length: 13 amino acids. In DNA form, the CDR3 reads TGTGCTAGCAGCCCTGCAGGGAGTACTGAAGCTTTCTTT. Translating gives CASSPAGSTEAFF.

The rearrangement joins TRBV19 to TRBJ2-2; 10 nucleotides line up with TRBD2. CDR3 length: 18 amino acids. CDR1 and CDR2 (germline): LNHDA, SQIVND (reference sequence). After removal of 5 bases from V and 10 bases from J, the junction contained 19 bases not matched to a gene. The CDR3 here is CASSARLEASGGPEELFF. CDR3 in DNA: TGTGCCAGTAGTGCCCGTCTCGAGGCTAGCGGGGGTCCGGAGGAGCTGTTTTTT.